This T cell receptor beta chain was sequenced during a study of cytomegalovirus exposure and HLA in healthy donors. Participants comprised healthy donors of bone marrow. Donors were nominally healthy when sampled, though unrecorded immune exposures were likely. A multiplex PCR was run with 60 Vbeta primers and 13 Jbeta primers. Sequencing used immunoSEQ multiplex PCR; TCRdb keeps in-frame clones, though not all of them. The data show roughly 120,000 clones, 55% to 75% seen once. Germline loops: CDR1 SGHAT, CDR2 FQNNGV. Trimming stripped 0 bases from V and 2 bases from J, with 7 bases between. This CDR3 has 14 residues.

Input material: PBMCs. This clonotype was obtained from a woman between 70 and 85 years old in good health and CMV-seropositive. The genes are TRBV11-2 and TRBJ2-5; D not certain. The CDR3 reads CASSLERTQETQYF. The CDR3 DNA reads as TGTGCCAGCAGCTTAGAAAGAACTCAAGAGACCCAGTACTTC. The whole variable domain, filled in from reference TRBV11-2 and TRBJ2-5, reads EAGVAQSPRYKIIEKRQSVAFWCNPISGHATLYWYQQILGQGPKLLIQFQNNGVVDDSQLPKDRFSAERLKGVDSTLKIQPAKLEDSAVYLCASSLERTQETQYFGPGTRLLVL.